What follows are 11 T cell receptor beta chains derived from one specimen sequenced in a study of T cells in Graves' hyperthyroidism and ophthalmopathy. Template material for amplifying TCR beta CDR3 regions consisted of RNA transcripts. HTBI primers were used for first-round RT-PCR of the TCR CDR3. TCRdb fed the multiplex PCR reads into MiXCR, producing one record per CDR3 protein. The table shows roughly 740,000 distinct CDR3 sequences, with about a sixth occurring only once. The sample taken for sequencing was blood. Receptors were obtained from a man aged 18 to 29 with Graves' hyperthyroidism.

The gene calls are TRBV5-1 and TRBJ2-2; either TRBD1 or TRBD2 may fit D (5 bases each). The CDR3 length is 15 residues. Germline V gene lookup returns CDR1 SGHRS and CDR2 YFSETQ. V lost 7 bases and J 5 bases, leaving 18 bases between the germline ends. The CDR3 is CASPRLGESTGELFF. The CDR3 nucleotides are TGCGCCAGCCCCCGGCTAGGGGAGTCAACCGGGGAGCTGTTTTTT.

This chain joins TRBV27 and TRBJ2-1; 9 bases match TRBD2. Germline V gene lookup returns CDR1 MNHEY and CDR2 SMNVEV (reference sequence). V trimming: 2 bases; J trimming: 2 bases; junction bases outside the gene matches: 4. The CDR3 is 16 residues long. Written as DNA, the CDR3 is TGTGCCAGCAGTTTACACCCTAGCGGGGCCTACAATGAGCAGTTCTTC. It yields the protein CASSLHPSGAYNEQFF.

This clonotype was recorded many times. This rearrangement joins TRBV11-1 to TRBJ2-7; 7 bases are shared with TRBD2. CDR1 and CDR2 (germline): SGHAT, FQDESV (reference sequence). V gave up 5 bases and J gave up 3 bases; unmatched junction bases: 7. The CDR3 spans 14 residues. The CDR3 DNA follows: TGTGCCAGCAGCCCCCGGCCGGGGGGCTACGAGCAGTACTTC. It yields the protein CASSPRPGGYEQYF.

In its sample, this clonotype was seen a few times. The chain is built from TRBV6-1 and TRBJ2-2; unclear D gene. This CDR3 has 12 residues. The germline CDR1 and CDR2 sequences are MNHNS and SASEGT. Trimming stripped 8 bases from V and 4 bases from J, with 8 bases between. The CDR3, as DNA: TGTGCCAGCTACCACCCCACCGGGGAGCTGTTTTTT. Translated, it gives CASYHPTGELFF.

The chain carries TRBV12-3 or TRBV12-4 and TRBJ2-1; the D gene is possibly TRBD2 (6 bases). V dropped 3 bases and J dropped 8 bases, with 11 bases sitting between them. This CDR3 has 13 residues. The CDR3 nucleotides read TGTGCCAGCAGTTTTGGGGGGTGGGATGAGCAGTTCTTC. This translates into CASSFGGWDEQFF.

This clonotype was seen more than once but under ten times. The gene calls are TRBV11-1 and TRBJ1-5; the D gene is possibly TRBD1 (5 bases). V was cut by 5 bases and J by 5 bases, with 16 bases left in between. Germline lookup yields CDR1 SGHAT and CDR2 FQDESV (reference sequence). This CDR3 is built from 15 residues. CDR3 protein: CASSAGGQEDQPQHF. The CDR3 DNA is TGTGCCAGCAGCGCCGGAGGACAAGAGGATCAGCCCCAGCATTTT.

This clonotype was seen repeatedly, ten times or more. This chain connects TRBV12-3 or TRBV12-4 to TRBJ2-7, with a possible D match to TRBD2 (5 bases). This CDR3 is built from 12 residues. V was trimmed by 6 bases and J by 2 bases, leaving 8 bases between them. As DNA, the CDR3 is TGTGCCAGCAGCTGGACTGCCTACGAGCAGTACTTC. Protein product: CASSWTAYEQYF.

This chain uses TRBV10-3 with TRBJ2-7, with TRBD2 identical over 14 bases. The CDR3 totals 15 residues. V dropped 6 bases and J dropped 0; count of bases not matched to a gene: 1. In germline, CDR1 is ENHRY, CDR2 SYGVKD. CDR3 DNA sequence: TGTGCCATCAGGGGGACTAGCGGGAGCTCCTACGAGCAGTACTTC. Protein: CAIRGTSGSSYEQYF.

This clonotype was recorded only once. It may be a read error: a sequence one base away is much more abundant. The chain couples TRBV6-2 or TRBV6-3 to TRBJ1-3; 7 nucleotides agree with TRBD1. Germline CDR1 reads MNHEY; CDR2 reads SVGEGT. This CDR3 spans 15 amino acids. The CDR3 reads CASSLPTGDGNAIYF. The CDR3 DNA is TGTGCCAGCAGTTTACCCACAGGGGATGGAAACGCCATATATTTT.

This clonotype was seen many times. The V call is TRBV2, the J call TRBJ2-2, with a possible D match to TRBD2 (5 bases). V shed 2 bases and J shed 2 bases, with 12 bases lying between them. This CDR3 contains 16 residues. CDR1 is SNHLY and CDR2 is FYNNEI in the germline V gene. The CDR3 sequence: CASSEPHSANTGELFF. In DNA, the CDR3 is TGTGCCAGCAGTGAACCCCATAGCGCTAACACCGGGGAGCTGTTTTTT.

This clonotype was seen a handful of times. It may be a read error: a sequence one base away is much more abundant. The J gene is TRBJ1-5, the V gene TRBV18; 9 bases map to TRBD1. V lost 6 bases to trimming and J lost 5 bases; unmatched junction nucleotides: 8. This CDR3 region has 15 residues. In germline, CDR1 is KGHSH, CDR2 LQKENI. This chain's CDR3 is CASSLEQGAYQPQHF. The CDR3 nucleotides are TGTGCCAGCTCTCTAGAACAGGGGGCCTATCAGCCCCAGCATTTT.